A single sample is the source of the 30 T cell receptor beta chains below, sequenced in a study of cytomegalovirus exposure and HLA in healthy donors. PCR amplification relied on 60 Vbeta primers (plus 13 Jbeta primers). Produced via immunoSEQ multiplex PCR; TCRdb's table is partial and in-frame only. The data show around 170,000 clones, with around four fifths seen just once and about 0.84% held by the top ten. The sequenced material came from PBMCs. The receptors come from a woman aged 18-29 years in good health and CMV-seronegative.

The chain employs TRBV27 and TRBJ2-1; 7 bases agree with TRBD1. Germline V gene sequence: CDR1 MNHEY, CDR2 SMNVEV (reference sequence). The CDR3 consists of 16 residues. Trimming at V came to 6 bases and at J to 6 bases, leaving 14 bases not matched to a gene. CDR3 in amino acids: CASRLSETGPFNEQFF. CDR3 in DNA: TGTGCCAGCAGGTTGTCAGAGACAGGGCCGTTCAATGAGCAGTTCTTC.

The rearrangement joins TRBV7-9 to TRBJ2-3; no reliable D call. The CDR3 consists of 11 residues. The V gene lost 7 bases and the J gene lost 0 bases, with 2 bases spanning the gap. CDR1 and CDR2 (germline): SEHNR, FQNEAQ (reference sequence). The CDR3 DNA reads as TGTGCCAGCACTAGCACAGATACGCAGTATTTT. Encoded protein: CASTSTDTQYF.

The count of this clone is one. This chain links TRBV5-5 with TRBJ2-7; perhaps TRBD1 as D (6 bases). Germline V lookup: CDR1 SGHKS, CDR2 YYEKEE (reference sequence). The V gene lost 4 bases and the J gene lost 2 bases, with 10 bases spanning the gap. The CDR3 is made up of 13 amino acids. The CDR3 reads CASSLTGTYEQYF. The CDR3 DNA sequence: TGTGCCAGCAGCCTCACAGGGACCTACGAGCAGTACTTC.

Worth noting for this clone: This sample also contains other DNA sequences that code for the same CDR3. V is TRBV5-6 and J is TRBJ2-7, with D maybe TRBD2 (5 bases). This CDR3 is built from 11 residues. Trimming removed 1 base from V and 7 bases from J, with 6 bases in between. Per the germline V gene, CDR1 is SGHDT and CDR2 is YYEEEE. CDR3 amino acids: CASSLSGEQYF. In DNA, the CDR3 is TGTGCCAGCAGCTTGTCGGGGGAGCAGTACTTC.

CDR3 region: CASSNRTGYYETQYF. Here the CDR3 DNA reads TGTGCCAGCAGCAACCGGACAGGGTATTATGAGACCCAGTACTTC. The chain carries TRBV9 and TRBJ2-5; 8 bases map to TRBD1. The CDR3 contains 15 residues. Germline trimming cut 4 bases from V and 5 bases from J; bases unmatched to any gene: 10. Germline lookup yields CDR1 SGDLS and CDR2 YYNGEE.

The rearrangement links TRBV28 to TRBJ1-5; no reliable D call. CDR3 size: 14 residues. From germline, CDR1 is MDHEN and CDR2 SYDVKM. V was clipped by 6 bases and J by 0 bases, with 9 bases between them. CDR3 in amino acids: CASRVTYSNQPQHF. In nucleotides, the CDR3 is TGTGCCAGCAGAGTGACTTATAGCAATCAGCCCCAGCATTTT.

CDR3 sequence (DNA): TGCGCCAGCAGTCCGGAAGGGGACTATGGCTACACCTTC. Protein: CASSPEGDYGYTF. The chain links TRBV10-2 to TRBJ1-2; D is perhaps TRBD1 (5 bases). Trimming pared 5 bases from V and 3 bases from J, leaving 10 bases between. The CDR3 is made up of 13 amino acids. From germline, CDR1 is WSHSY and CDR2 SAAADI.

This chain connects TRBV28 to TRBJ2-5; 8 bases match TRBD2. Germline CDR1 MDHEN, CDR2 SYDVKM. This CDR3 is 13 amino acids long. V lost 6 bases to trimming and J lost 5 bases; unmatched junction nucleotides: 5. The CDR3 sequence: CASSQGGGETQYF. For the CDR3, the DNA is TGTGCCAGCAGCCAAGGCGGGGGGGAGACCCAGTACTTC.

The genes are TRBV5-1 and TRBJ2-1; 8 bases align to TRBD1. The trim removed 2 bases at V and 3 bases at J, leaving 4 bases unmatched. Germline V gives CDR1 SGHRS, CDR2 YFSETQ. This CDR3 has 15 residues. CDR3 sequence reads: CASSLDRGLYNEQFF. DNA of the CDR3: TGCGCCAGCAGCTTAGACAGGGGCCTCTACAATGAGCAGTTCTTC. Full variable domain (rest looked up from reference TRBV5-1 and TRBJ2-1): KAGVTQTPRYLIKTRGQQVTLSCSPISGHRSVSWYQQTPGQGLQFLFEYFSETQRNKGNFPGRFSGRQFSNSRSEMNVSTLELGDSALYLCASSLDRGLYNEQFFGPGTRLTVL.

The chain uses TRBV9 and TRBJ1-2; a weak D match, TRBD1 (5 bases). V lost 1 base, J lost 3 bases, and 10 bases lay in between. The CDR3 runs to 14 residues. Germline CDR1 SGDLS, CDR2 YYNGEE. CDR3 in amino acids: CASSVLGGDYGYTF. In DNA, the CDR3 is TGTGCCAGCAGCGTATTGGGGGGGGACTATGGCTACACCTTC.

The V gene is TRBV28, the J gene TRBJ2-7; 7 nucleotides line up with TRBD2. The germline V gene encodes CDR1 MDHEN and CDR2 SYDVKM. This CDR3 region has 14 residues. V shed 5 bases, J shed 2 bases, and the junction held 6 bases outside the gene matches. CDR3 sequence (DNA): TGTGCCAGCAGTCCCCAGCTAGCGGCCTACGAGCAGTACTTC. Protein: CASSPQLAAYEQYF.

The count of this clone is one. The sample holds other DNA sequences that translate to the same CDR3. The V gene is TRBV7-9, the J gene TRBJ2-5, with 12 bases aligning to TRBD2. Germline V gene data show CDR1 as SEHNR and CDR2 as FQNEAQ (reference sequence). This CDR3 has 16 residues. Trimming at V came to 2 bases and at J to 2 bases, leaving 3 bases not matched to a gene. The CDR3 region is CASSLLLAGGQETQYF. The CDR3 DNA sequence: TGTGCCAGCAGCTTATTGCTAGCGGGGGGGCAAGAGACCCAGTACTTC.

The V call is TRBV19, the J call TRBJ2-3; the D is unclear. V lost 1 base, J lost 2 bases, and 10 bases lay in between. The CDR3 contains 15 residues. Germline CDR1 reads LNHDA; CDR2 reads SQIVND (reference sequence). The CDR3 region has the DNA TGTGCCAGTAGTATAGGAGTTTCGTACACAGATACGCAGTATTTT. Encoded protein: CASSIGVSYTDTQYF.

The V call is TRBV25-1, the J call TRBJ1-2; D uncertain. Trimming stripped 2 bases from V and 4 bases from J, with 11 bases between. Germline assignment: CDR1 MGHDK and CDR2 SYGVNS. The CDR3 has 14 amino acids. CDR3 nucleotide sequence: TGTGCCAGCAGTGAAGACTTCCTCCCCTATGGCTACACCTTC. This sequence encodes CASSEDFLPYGYTF.

The chain employs TRBV5-5 and TRBJ2-5; 10 nucleotides agree with TRBD2. The J call is in doubt because the DNA end fits TRBJ2-7 better. Per the germline V gene, CDR1 is SGHKS and CDR2 is YYEKEE (reference sequence). The CDR3 loop spans 14 amino acids. CDR3 nucleotides: TGTGCCAGCAGCCAAGGACTAGCGGCCTACGAGCAGTACTTC. Translated: CASSQGLAAYEQYF.

The chain couples TRBV18 to TRBJ1-3; maybe TRBD1 (5 bases). Germline V gene lookup returns CDR1 KGHSH and CDR2 LQKENI. V dropped 1 base and J dropped 6 bases, with 10 bases sitting between them. This CDR3 has 14 amino acids. Here the CDR3 reads CASSPQLGENTIYF. Here the CDR3 DNA reads TGTGCCAGCTCACCACAGCTAGGGGAAAACACCATATATTTT.

The chain carries TRBV7-2 and TRBJ1-2, with D tentatively TRBD1 (5 bases). The CDR3 covers 15 residues. V was shortened by 1 base and J by 4 bases, with 13 bases between the two germline ends. Germline CDR1 reads SGHTA; CDR2 reads FQGNSA. CDR3 nucleotide sequence: TGTGCCAGCAGCTTAGGACAGCCTCAAACCTATGGCTACACCTTC. It specifies CASSLGQPQTYGYTF.

For the CDR3, the DNA is TGTGCCTTAAAGGGAGGGAAATTTAGGGCTTTCTTT. Protein: CALKGGKFRAFF. The V gene is TRBV15, the J gene TRBJ1-1; D uncertain. Trimming cost V 11 bases and J 11 bases, with 21 bases left between them. Germline V gene sequence: CDR1 LNHNV, CDR2 YYDKDF (reference sequence). The CDR3 is made up of 12 amino acids.

The chain has TRBV6-1 and TRBJ2-5, with 7 bases identical to TRBD2. J was trimmed by 5 bases and V by 10 bases; bases with no gene match: 4. CDR1 and CDR2 (germline): MNHNS, SASEGT. There are 11 residues in the CDR3. Here the CDR3 DNA reads TGTGCCACACCACTAGCGGAGACCCAGTACTTC. Protein sequence: CATPLAETQYF.

The chain carries TRBV11-2 and TRBJ1-1, with D unclear. The CDR3 is 11 amino acids. Trimming removed 10 bases at V and 1 base at J, with 7 bases between. Germline CDR1 SGHAT, CDR2 FQNNGV. CDR3 in DNA: TGTGCCACCCGGAGGAACACTGAAGCTTTCTTT. Translating gives CATRRNTEAFF. The full variable domain, completed using reference TRBV11-2 and TRBJ1-1, is EAGVAQSPRYKIIEKRQSVAFWCNPISGHATLYWYQQILGQGPKLLIQFQNNGVVDDSQLPKDRFSAERLKGVDSTLKIQPAKLEDSAVYLCATRRNTEAFFGQGTRLTVV.

The CDR3 bases are TGTGCTAGTGGTTTGAGACAGTCCGGAAAACTGTTTTTT. Its translation is CASGLRQSGKLFF. The rearrangement links TRBV12-5 to TRBJ1-4; a possible D gene is TRBD1 (5 bases). CDR1 is LGHNT and CDR2 is FRNRAP in the germline V gene. The CDR3 length is 13 residues. V lost 2 bases to trimming and J lost 10 bases, with 11 bases between them.

The gene calls are TRBV11-2 and TRBJ2-3; D may be TRBD2 (6 bases). With 3 bases removed from V and 0 bases from J, the gap between germline ends came to 7 bases. The V gene's germline CDR1 is SGHAT and CDR2 FQNNGV. The CDR3 runs 14 residues. CDR3 DNA: TGTGCCAGCAGCTTCGGACTAAGCACAGATACGCAGTATTTT. Translated: CASSFGLSTDTQYF. The whole variable domain, remainder taken from reference TRBV11-2 and TRBJ2-3, is EAGVAQSPRYKIIEKRQSVAFWCNPISGHATLYWYQQILGQGPKLLIQFQNNGVVDDSQLPKDRFSAERLKGVDSTLKIQPAKLEDSAVYLCASSFGLSTDTQYFGPGTRLTVL.

The chain recombines TRBV5-8 with TRBJ2-3, with TRBD1 as a possible D gene (5 bases). This CDR3 comprises 13 residues. Trimming took off 3 bases at V and 1 base at J, with 6 bases between the two ends. Looked up from germline, CDR1 is SGHTS and CDR2 is YDEGEE. The CDR3 spells CASSSTGTDTQYF. The CDR3 DNA follows: TGTGCCAGCAGCTCGACAGGCACAGATACGCAGTATTTT.

The genes are TRBV28 and TRBJ1-5; tentative D call: TRBD1 (6 bases). Trimming cost V 7 bases and J 3 bases, with 13 bases left between them. In germline, CDR1 is MDHEN, CDR2 SYDVKM. This CDR3 is built from 14 residues. CDR3 in DNA: TGTGCCAGCAAGGGGGGGGGTCCCAATCAGCCCCAGCATTTT. Translated, it gives CASKGGGPNQPQHF.

The rearrangement links TRBV25-1 to TRBJ2-1, with D possibly matching TRBD1 (6 bases). V gave up 1 base and J gave up 0 bases, with 16 bases separating them. The germline gives CDR1 MGHDK, CDR2 SYGVNS. This CDR3 is built from 18 residues. The CDR3 is CASSESRDRSSSYNEQFF. The CDR3 DNA is TGTGCCAGCAGTGAATCCCGCGACAGGTCGAGCTCCTACAATGAGCAGTTCTTC.

This clone was detected only a few times. J is TRBJ2-7 and V is TRBV6-1, with 10 bases identical to TRBD2. The germline gives CDR1 MNHNS, CDR2 SASEGT. J lost 2 bases, V lost 1 base, and 2 bases had no gene match. The CDR3 runs to 15 residues. The CDR3 reads CASSEELAGAYEQYF. The CDR3 DNA sequence: TGTGCCAGCAGTGAAGAGCTAGCGGGGGCCTACGAGCAGTACTTC.

This chain joins TRBV6-1 and TRBJ1-5; 8 bases fit TRBD1. The V gene end was trimmed by 4 bases and the J gene end by 0 bases; junction bases not matched to a gene: 8. The germline V gene has CDR1 MNHNS and CDR2 SASEGT. The CDR3 loop spans 17 amino acids. Here the CDR3 reads CASSAGGYNYSNQPQHF. For the CDR3, the DNA is TGTGCCAGCAGTGCAGGGGGCTATAATTATAGCAATCAGCCCCAGCATTTT.

The gene calls are TRBV18 and TRBJ1-5; D call uncertain. Trimming stripped 2 bases from V and 1 base from J, with 6 bases between. CDR1 and CDR2 from the germline V gene are KGHSH and LQKENI. The CDR3 is 14 residues long. CDR3: CASSPVQSNQPQHF. The CDR3 nucleotides read TGTGCCAGCTCACCAGTACAGAGCAATCAGCCCCAGCATTTT.

This chain links TRBV7-2 with TRBJ2-3; D uncertain. CDR1 SGHTA and CDR2 FQGNSA come from the germline V gene. Trimming removed 5 bases from V and 5 bases from J, with 8 bases in between. The CDR3 contains 12 residues. CDR3 sequence: CASSPVRDTQYF. Written as DNA, the CDR3 is TGTGCCAGCAGCCCGGTGAGAGATACGCAGTATTTT.

The V and J genes are TRBV27 and TRBJ2-1; 16 bases line up with TRBD2. The germline CDR1 and CDR2 sequences are MNHEY and SMNVEV (reference sequence). The CDR3 contains 21 residues. Trimming cost V 0 bases and J 3 bases; bases outside gene matches: 11. CDR3 in amino acids: CASSLSGTSGRASHIYNEQFF. The CDR3 DNA reads TGTGCCAGCAGTTTATCCGGGACTAGCGGGAGGGCCTCCCACATCTACAATGAGCAGTTCTTC.